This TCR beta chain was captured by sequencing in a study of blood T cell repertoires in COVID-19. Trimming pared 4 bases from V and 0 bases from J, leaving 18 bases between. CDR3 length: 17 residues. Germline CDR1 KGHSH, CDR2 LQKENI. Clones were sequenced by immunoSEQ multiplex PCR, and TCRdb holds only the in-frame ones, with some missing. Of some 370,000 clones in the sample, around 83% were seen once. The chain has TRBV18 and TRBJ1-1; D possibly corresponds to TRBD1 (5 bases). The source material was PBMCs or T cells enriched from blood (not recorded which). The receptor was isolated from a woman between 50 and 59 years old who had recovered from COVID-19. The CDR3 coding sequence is TGTGCCAGCTCACAACTCGACTGGGAGGGGATGAACACTGAAGCTTTCTTT. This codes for CASSQLDWEGMNTEAFF. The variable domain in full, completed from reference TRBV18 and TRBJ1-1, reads NAGVMQNPRHLVRRRGQEARLRCSPMKGHSHVYWYRQLPEEGLKFMVYLQKENIIDESGMPKERFSAEFPKEGPSILRIQQVVRGDSAAYFCASSQLDWEGMNTEAFFGQGTRLTVV.